This T cell receptor (beta chain) emerged from a study of response to subunit inactivated influenza vaccine. Study results and limitations: The study's authors posited that every seasonal influenza vaccination enlists few new T cells.

From the RT-PCR reads, TCRdb called clonotypes with MiXCR, one entry per CDR3 protein. The profile shows hundreds of thousands of distinct CDR3 sequences, approximately 11% of them singletons. Remarks on this clonotype: Its target is not known.

The same sample was also studied in work on T cells expressing NK-cell markers. That publication notes: A 5'RACE template switching approach incorporating UMIs was used to make TCR beta cDNA. Several experiments employed an anti-gamma-delta TCR antibody to confine sorting to alpha-beta TCR T cells. The CD3+CD56-NKG2C+ fraction of a few donors was also led by these clonotypes. It is unclear if expanded NKG2C-expressing clones target HCMV antigens.

The TCR was taken from a man aged 50-59 years who received an inactivated influenza vaccine. This specimen consisted of PBMCs from blood, obtained on the day of vaccination.

The CDR3 spells CATFMSSYNEQFF. As DNA, the CDR3 is TGTGCCACCTTCATGAGCTCCTACAATGAGCAGTTCTTC. The V call is TRBV5-4, the J call TRBJ2-1, with D unresolved. With 9 bases removed from V and 0 bases from J, the gap between germline ends came to 10 bases. Germline values: CDR1 SGHNT, CDR2 YYREEE (reference sequence). This CDR3 contains 13 residues.